Listed below are T cell receptor beta chains from one sample, sequenced in a study of cytomegalovirus exposure and HLA in healthy donors. The method was immunoSEQ multiplex PCR; TCRdb's version includes in-frame clones alone and lacks a portion of them. The sample totals 65,000 to 90,000 clones. The source material was PBMCs. These receptors came from a female donor in good health and CMV-seropositive. The CDR3 runs from the conserved cysteine through the conserved F or W. The order of the fields is J gene, V gene, D gene, CDR3 protein, CDR3 DNA. The D gene is left open where the match is weak.

>TRBJ2-5|TRBV18|NA
CASSSNSGGQETQYF
TGTGCCAGCTCCTCAAATAGCGGAGGACAAGAGACCCAGTACTTC
>TRBJ2-7|TRBV7-2|NA
CASSPLSGVVEQYF
TGTGCCAGCAGCCCCCTCTCGGGAGTGGTCGAGCAGTACTTC
>TRBJ1-5|TRBV28|NA
CASSLRGGRQPQHF
TGTGCCAGCAGTTTAAGGGGGGGCAGACAGCCCCAGCATTTT
>TRBJ1-5|TRBV5-1|NA
CASSAGDSNQPQHF
TGCGCCAGCAGCGCGGGTGATAGCAATCAGCCCCAGCATTTT
>TRBJ1-1|TRBV9|NA
CASSIRQEAEAFF
TGTGCCAGCAGCATACGACAGGAGGCTGAAGCTTTCTTT
>TRBJ1-2|TRBV10-3|NA
CAISELQEVGYTF
TGTGCCATCAGTGAGTTACAAGAGGTTGGCTACACCTTC
>TRBJ1-1|TRBV6-5|NA
CASSYYQGSKNTEAFF
TGTGCCAGCAGTTACTACCAGGGGAGCAAGAACACTGAAGCTTTCTTT
>TRBJ1-2|TRBV27|TRBD1
CASSSGQNYGYTF
TGTGCCAGCAGTTCGGGACAGAACTATGGCTACACCTTC
>TRBJ2-5|TRBV10-1|NA
CARHNIPERGETQYF
TGCGCCAGACATAACATTCCGGAACGAGGGGAGACCCAGTACTTC
>TRBJ2-3|TRBV7-9|TRBD2
CASSRGEGLAGSTDTQYF
TGTGCCAGCAGCCGCGGGGAGGGACTAGCGGGGTCCACAGATACGCAGTATTTT
>TRBJ1-2|TRBV5-6|NA
CASSLGTDGGYTF
TGTGCCAGCAGCTTGGGGACAGACGGGGGCTACACCTTC
>TRBJ2-3|TRBV5-1|TRBD2
CASSSERGRTDTQYF
TGCGCCAGCAGCTCGGAGCGGGGGAGAACGGATACGCAGTATTTT
>TRBJ1-1|TRBV6-1|NA
CASSLNPREIAFF
TGTGCCAGCAGCCTAAACCCCCGGGAGATCGCTTTCTTT
>TRBJ2-7|TRBV7-9|NA
CASNRDRPSYEQYF
TGTGCCAGCAACCGCGACAGGCCCTCCTACGAGCAGTACTTC
>TRBJ2-2|TRBV6-1|NA
CASSDGPNTGELFF
TGTGCCAGCAGTGATGGGCCCAACACCGGGGAGCTGTTTTTT
>TRBJ1-5|TRBV27|NA
CASRDRRYSNQPQHF
TGTGCCAGCAGAGACAGGAGATATAGCAATCAGCCCCAGCATTTT
>TRBJ1-1|TRBV5-1|NA
CASSPGTFGEGAFF
TGCGCCAGCAGCCCCGGGACATTTGGGGAGGGAGCTTTCTTT
>TRBJ1-1|TRBV4-1|NA
CASSQDINILNTEAFF
TGCGCCAGCAGCCAAGATATAAACATTCTGAACACTGAAGCTTTCTTT
>TRBJ1-5|TRBV7-2|TRBD1
CASSRWTGGNQPQHF
TGTGCCAGCAGCCGTTGGACAGGGGGCAATCAGCCCCAGCATTTT
>TRBJ2-7|TRBV28|NA
CASGSNQGSYEQYF
TGTGCCAGCGGGTCGAATCAGGGGTCCTACGAGCAGTACTTC
>TRBJ2-5|TRBV5-1|TRBD1
CASSPRTGDQETQYF
TGCGCCAGCAGCCCTAGGACAGGGGATCAAGAGACCCAGTACTTC
>TRBJ2-5|TRBV6-5|TRBD1
CASRETGWETQYF
TGTGCCAGCAGAGAGACAGGGTGGGAGACCCAGTACTTC
>TRBJ2-7|TRBV10-2|TRBD2
CASHFGLAGSNYEQYF
TGCGCCAGCCACTTCGGGCTAGCGGGGTCGAACTACGAGCAGTACTTC
>TRBJ2-5|TRBV19|TRBD1
CASRDRGIQETQYF
TGTGCCAGTAGGGACAGGGGGATCCAAGAGACCCAGTACTTC
>TRBJ2-1|TRBV19|NA
CASSTPPKGQDEQFF
TGTGCCAGTAGTACACCTCCCAAAGGACAAGACGAGCAGTTCTTC
>TRBJ1-2|TRBV14|NA
CASSQDLRGNGYTF
TGTGCCAGCAGCCAAGATCTTCGAGGGAACGGCTACACCTTC
>TRBJ2-7|TRBV6-6|NA
CASSYVELPPYEQYF
TGTGCCAGCAGTTACGTTGAGCTGCCGCCCTACGAGCAGTACTTC
>TRBJ1-4|TRBV11-2|NA
CASSLGTVNEKLFF
TGTGCCAGCAGCTTAGGGACAGTTAATGAAAAACTGTTTTTT
>TRBJ2-1|TRBV29-1|TRBD1
CSVEDRGDRGPGEQFF
TGCAGCGTTGAAGATCGGGGGGACAGGGGTCCAGGTGAGCAGTTCTTC
>TRBJ2-3|TRBV6-6|NA
CASSYLMAADTQYF
TGTGCCAGCAGTTACCTGATGGCGGCAGATACGCAGTATTTT
>TRBJ2-1|TRBV18|TRBD2
CASSRPEERGLFF
TGTGCCAGCTCACGACCTGAGGAGCGGGGACTGTTCTTC
>TRBJ1-1|TRBV14|TRBD1
CASSGTALEAFF
TGTGCCAGCAGCGGGACAGCCCTTGAAGCTTTCTTT
>TRBJ1-3|TRBV5-1|NA
CASSSETGNTIYF
TGCGCCAGCAGCTCGGAGACTGGAAACACCATATATTTT
>TRBJ1-3|TRBV6-5|NA
CASRSRSGNTIYF
TGTGCCAGCAGATCCCGTTCTGGAAACACCATATATTTT
>TRBJ1-4|TRBV18|NA
CASSPGTNEKLFF
TGTGCCAGCTCACCGGGGACAAATGAAAAACTGTTTTTT
>TRBJ2-7|TRBV18|TRBD2
CASSLTGTRRAEQYF
TGTGCCAGCTCCCTGACCGGGACTAGGAGGGCAGAGCAGTACTTC
>TRBJ2-1|TRBV29-1|NA
CSGGGGRGVYNEQFF
TGCAGCGGCGGAGGGGGCAGGGGGGTCTACAATGAGCAGTTCTTC
>TRBJ1-4|TRBV27|TRBD1
CASSLRQGPTNEKLFF
TGTGCCAGCAGTTTAAGACAGGGCCCAACTAATGAAAAACTGTTTTTT
>TRBJ2-7|TRBV18|TRBD2
CASSSGSGYEQYF
TGTGCCAGCTCAAGCGGGAGTGGCTACGAGCAGTACTTC
>TRBJ1-1|TRBV11-1|NA
CASSQQMAEAFF
TGTGCCAGCAGCCAACAAATGGCTGAAGCTTTCTTT
>TRBJ2-7|TRBV20-1|NA
CSAEVVYEQYF
TGCAGTGCTGAGGTCGTGTACGAGCAGTACTTC
>TRBJ2-2|TRBV7-6|NA
CASSSYIPGELFF
TGTGCCAGCAGCTCATACATCCCCGGGGAGCTGTTTTTT
>TRBJ1-6|TRBV7-3|TRBD1
CASSPTGSINSPLHF
TGTGCCAGCAGCCCGACAGGGAGCATCAATTCACCCCTCCACTTT
>TRBJ2-5|TRBV27|TRBD2
CASSSTFPTSGGLKTQYF
TGTGCCAGCAGTTCGACCTTCCCGACTAGCGGGGGGCTGAAGACCCAGTACTTC
>TRBJ2-3|TRBV18|NA
CASSPVLESTDTQYF
TGTGCCAGCTCACCAGTCCTAGAAAGCACAGATACGCAGTATTTT
>TRBJ2-7|TRBV29-1|TRBD1
CSAGDRAPYEQYF
TGCAGCGCAGGGGACAGGGCCCCCTACGAGCAGTACTTC
>TRBJ2-1|TRBV19|NA
CASSIPYNEQFF
TGTGCCAGTAGTATCCCTTACAATGAGCAGTTCTTC
>TRBJ1-5|TRBV15|TRBD1
CATSPTGERDNQPQHF
TGTGCCACCAGCCCGACAGGGGAACGGGACAATCAGCCCCAGCATTTT
>TRBJ1-6|TRBV7-3|TRBD1
CASSFTGGSSPLHF
TGTGCCAGCAGCTTCACAGGGGGAAGTTCACCCCTCCACTTT
>TRBJ2-7|TRBV5-1|TRBD1
CASSFPTLGQGRDEQYF
TGCGCCAGCAGCTTCCCCACCCTCGGACAGGGGAGGGACGAGCAGTACTTC
>TRBJ2-3|TRBV4-3|TRBD2
CASSPWTSGGTDTQYF
TGCGCCAGCAGCCCCTGGACTAGCGGGGGGACAGATACGCAGTATTTT
>TRBJ1-4|TRBV28|TRBD1
CASSFPGQGNEKLFF
TGTGCCAGCAGTTTCCCGGGACAGGGGAATGAAAAACTGTTTTTT